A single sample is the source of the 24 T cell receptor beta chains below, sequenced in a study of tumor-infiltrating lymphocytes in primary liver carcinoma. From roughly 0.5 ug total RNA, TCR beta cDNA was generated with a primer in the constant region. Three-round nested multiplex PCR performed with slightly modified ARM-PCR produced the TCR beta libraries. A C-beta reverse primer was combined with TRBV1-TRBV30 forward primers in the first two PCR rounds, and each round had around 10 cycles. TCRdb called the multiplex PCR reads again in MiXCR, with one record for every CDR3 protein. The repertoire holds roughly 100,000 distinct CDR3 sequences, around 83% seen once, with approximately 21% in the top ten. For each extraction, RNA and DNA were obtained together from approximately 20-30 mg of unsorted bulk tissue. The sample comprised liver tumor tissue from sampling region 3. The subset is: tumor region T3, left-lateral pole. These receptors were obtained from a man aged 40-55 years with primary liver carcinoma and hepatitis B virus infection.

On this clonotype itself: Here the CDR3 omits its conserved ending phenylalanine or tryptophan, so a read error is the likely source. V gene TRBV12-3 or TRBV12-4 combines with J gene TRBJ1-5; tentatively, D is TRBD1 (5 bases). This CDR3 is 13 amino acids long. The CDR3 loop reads CASSLGRDQHQHS. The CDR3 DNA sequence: TGTGCCAGCAGTTTAGGCAGGGATCAGCACCAGCATTCT.

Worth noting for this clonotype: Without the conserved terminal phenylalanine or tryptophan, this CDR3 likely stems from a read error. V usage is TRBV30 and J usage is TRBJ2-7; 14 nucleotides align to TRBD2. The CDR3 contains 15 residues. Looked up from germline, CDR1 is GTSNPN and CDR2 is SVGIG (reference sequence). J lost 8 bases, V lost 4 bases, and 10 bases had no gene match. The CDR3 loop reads CAWTTSGRAYIKQYL. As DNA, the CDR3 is TGTGCCTGGACGACTAGCGGGAGGGCCTACATTAAGCAGTACTTG.

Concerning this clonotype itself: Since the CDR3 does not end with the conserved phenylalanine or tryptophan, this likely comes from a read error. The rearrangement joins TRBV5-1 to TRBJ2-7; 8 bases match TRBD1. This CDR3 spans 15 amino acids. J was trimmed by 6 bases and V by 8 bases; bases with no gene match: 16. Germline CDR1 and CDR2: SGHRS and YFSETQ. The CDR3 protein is CASSLQGARTGEQYL. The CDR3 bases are TGCGCCAGTAGTTTGCAGGGGGCAAGGACGGGCGAGCAGTACCTC.

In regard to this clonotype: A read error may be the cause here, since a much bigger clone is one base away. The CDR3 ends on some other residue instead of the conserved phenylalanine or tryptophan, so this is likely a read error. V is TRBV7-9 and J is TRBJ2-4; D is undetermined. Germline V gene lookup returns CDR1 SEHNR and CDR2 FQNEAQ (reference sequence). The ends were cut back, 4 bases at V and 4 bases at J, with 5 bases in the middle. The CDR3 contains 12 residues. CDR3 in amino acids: CASSSPKNIQYS. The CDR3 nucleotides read TGTGCCAGCAGCTCCCCAAAAAACATTCAGTACTCC.

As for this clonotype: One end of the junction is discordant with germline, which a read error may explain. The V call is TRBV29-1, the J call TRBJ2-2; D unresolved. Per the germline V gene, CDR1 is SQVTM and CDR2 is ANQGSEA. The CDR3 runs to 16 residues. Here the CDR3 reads CSVENPLRTNTEELFF. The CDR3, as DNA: TGCAGCGTTGAAAACCCCCTGCGGACCAACACCGAGGAGCTGTTTTTT.

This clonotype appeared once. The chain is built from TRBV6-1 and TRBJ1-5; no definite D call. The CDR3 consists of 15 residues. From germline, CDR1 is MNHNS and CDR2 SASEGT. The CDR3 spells CATHVEQFRNQPQHF. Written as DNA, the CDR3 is TGTGCAACCCACGTGGAACAGTTTAGAAATCAGCCCCAGCATTTT.

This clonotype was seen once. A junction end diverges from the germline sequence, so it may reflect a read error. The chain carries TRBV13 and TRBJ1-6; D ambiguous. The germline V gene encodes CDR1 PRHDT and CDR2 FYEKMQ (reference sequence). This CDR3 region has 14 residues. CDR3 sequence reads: CASSLGRGNSPLHF. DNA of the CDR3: TGTGCCAGCAGCTTGGGTCGGGGTAATTCACCCCTCCACTTC.

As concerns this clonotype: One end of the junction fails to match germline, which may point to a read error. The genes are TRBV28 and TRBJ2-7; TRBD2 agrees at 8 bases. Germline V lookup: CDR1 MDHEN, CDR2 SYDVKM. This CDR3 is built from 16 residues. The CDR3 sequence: CTSSTVRGLGPYEQYF. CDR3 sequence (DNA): TGTACCAGCAGTACTGTAAGGGGACTAGGCCCCTACGAGCAGTACTTC.

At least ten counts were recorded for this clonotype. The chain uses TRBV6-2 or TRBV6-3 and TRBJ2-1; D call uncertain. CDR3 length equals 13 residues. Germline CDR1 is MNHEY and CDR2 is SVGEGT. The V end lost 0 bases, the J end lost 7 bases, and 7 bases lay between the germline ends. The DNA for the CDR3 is TGTGCCAGCAGTTACTCGTATAGGAATGAGCAGTTCTTC. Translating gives CASSYSYRNEQFF.

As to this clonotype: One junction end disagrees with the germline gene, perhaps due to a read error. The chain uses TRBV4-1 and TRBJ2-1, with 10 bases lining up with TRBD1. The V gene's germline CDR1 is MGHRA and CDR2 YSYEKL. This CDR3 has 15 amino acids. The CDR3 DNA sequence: TGCGCCAGCAGCCAAGGACAGGGGGCTTGGAATGAGCCGTCCTTC. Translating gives CASSQGQGAWNEPSF.

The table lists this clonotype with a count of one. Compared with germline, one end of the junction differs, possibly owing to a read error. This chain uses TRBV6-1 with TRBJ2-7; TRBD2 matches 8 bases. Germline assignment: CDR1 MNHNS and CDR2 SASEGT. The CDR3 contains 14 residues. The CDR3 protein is CTSSVGGSGSEQYF. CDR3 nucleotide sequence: TGTACCAGCAGTGTCGGCGGGAGCGGGAGCGAGCAATACTTC.

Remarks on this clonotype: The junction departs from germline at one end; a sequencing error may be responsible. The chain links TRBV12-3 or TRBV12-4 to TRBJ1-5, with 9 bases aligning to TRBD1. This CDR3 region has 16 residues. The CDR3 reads CANSPSGQGRPQPQHF. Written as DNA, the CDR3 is TGTGCCAACAGTCCCTCAGGACAGGGGAGGCCTCAGCCCCAGCATTTT.

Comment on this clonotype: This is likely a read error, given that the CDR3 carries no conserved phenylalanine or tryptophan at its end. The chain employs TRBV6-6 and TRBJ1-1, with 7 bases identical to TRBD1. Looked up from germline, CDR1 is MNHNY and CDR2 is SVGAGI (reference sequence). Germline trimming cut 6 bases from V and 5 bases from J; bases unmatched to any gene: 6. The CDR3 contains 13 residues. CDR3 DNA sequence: TGTGCCAGCAGCGCAGGGGGGACTACTGAAGCTTTCACT. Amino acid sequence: CASSAGGTTEAFT.

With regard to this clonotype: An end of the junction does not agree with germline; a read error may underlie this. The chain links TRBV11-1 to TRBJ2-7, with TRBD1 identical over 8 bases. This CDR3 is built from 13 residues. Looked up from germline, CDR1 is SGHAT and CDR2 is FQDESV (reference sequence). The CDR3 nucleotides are TGTGCCATTAGCCCAAGGACAGGGAACGAACAGTACTTC. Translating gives CAISPRTGNEQYF.

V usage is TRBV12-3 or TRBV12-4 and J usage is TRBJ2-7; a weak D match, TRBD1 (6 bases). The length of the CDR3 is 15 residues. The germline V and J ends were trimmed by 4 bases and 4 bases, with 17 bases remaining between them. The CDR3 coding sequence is TGTGCCAGCAGTTCCCGGACAGCCAACTCTTACGAGCAGTACTTC. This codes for CASSSRTANSYEQYF.

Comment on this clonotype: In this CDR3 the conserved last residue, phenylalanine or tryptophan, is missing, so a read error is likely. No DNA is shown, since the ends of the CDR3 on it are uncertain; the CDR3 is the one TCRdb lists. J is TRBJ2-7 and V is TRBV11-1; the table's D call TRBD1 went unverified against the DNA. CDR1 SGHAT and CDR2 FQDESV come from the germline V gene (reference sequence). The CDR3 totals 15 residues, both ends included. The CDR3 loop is CASSLRWTGENEQCI.

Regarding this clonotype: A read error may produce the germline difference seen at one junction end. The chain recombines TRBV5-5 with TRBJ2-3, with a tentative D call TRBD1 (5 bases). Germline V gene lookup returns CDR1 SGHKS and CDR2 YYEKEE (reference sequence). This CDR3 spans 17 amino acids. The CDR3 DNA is TGTGCCAGCAGCTTGCTTCATGGGGCGGTACGCACAGATACGCGGTATTTT. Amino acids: CASSLLHGAVRTDTRYF. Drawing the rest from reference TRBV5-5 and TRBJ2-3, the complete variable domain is DAGVTQSPTHLIKTRGQQVTLRCSPISGHKSVSWYQQVLGQGPQFIFQYYEKEERGRGNFPDRFSARQFPNYSSELNVNALLLGDSALYLCASSLLHGAVRTDTRYFGPGTRLTVL.

The CDR3 coding sequence is TGCGCCAGCAGCCAAGACCAGGACGGAGGTGGGCAAGAGACCCAGTACTTC. This sequence encodes CASSQDQDGGGQETQYF. The genes are TRBV4-1 and TRBJ2-5, with D perhaps TRBD2 (5 bases). V lost 0 bases to trimming and J lost 2 bases, with 16 bases between them. Germline lookup yields CDR1 MGHRA and CDR2 YSYEKL. CDR3 length: 17 amino acids.

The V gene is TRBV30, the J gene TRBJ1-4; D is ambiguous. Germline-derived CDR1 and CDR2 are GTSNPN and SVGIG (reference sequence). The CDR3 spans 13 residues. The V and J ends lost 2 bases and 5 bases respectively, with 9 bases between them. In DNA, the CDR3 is TGTGCCTGGAGTATGACTACAAATGAAAAACTGTTTTTT. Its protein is CAWSMTTNEKLFF.

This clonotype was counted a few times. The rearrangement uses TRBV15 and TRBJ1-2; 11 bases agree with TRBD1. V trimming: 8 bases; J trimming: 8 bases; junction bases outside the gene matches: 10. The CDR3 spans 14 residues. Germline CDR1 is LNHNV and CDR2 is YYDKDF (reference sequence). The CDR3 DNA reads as TGTGCCACCGAGAGGGGACAGGGGGTCCAAGGCTACACCTTC. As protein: CATERGQGVQGYTF. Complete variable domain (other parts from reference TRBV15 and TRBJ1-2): DAMVIQNPRYQVTQFGKPVTLSCSQTLNHNVMYWYQQKSSQAPKLLFHYYDKDFNNEADTPDNFQSRRPNTSFCFLDIRSPGLGDTAMYLCATERGQGVQGYTFGSGTRLTVV.

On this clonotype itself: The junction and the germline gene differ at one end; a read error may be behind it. The CDR3 spells CVSSQSSDRQETQYF. CDR3 DNA sequence: TGTGTCAGCAGCCAGTCTTCGGACAGGCAAGAGACCCAGTACTTC. The genes are TRBV5-4 and TRBJ2-5, with TRBD1 matching 7 bases. From germline, CDR1 is SGHNT and CDR2 YYREEE (reference sequence). The length of the CDR3 is 15 residues.

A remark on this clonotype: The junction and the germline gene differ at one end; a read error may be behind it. Written as DNA, the CDR3 is TGTAGCGTTCTTGACAGCGAGCACTTTTTC. Protein: CSVLDSEHFF. The genes are TRBV29-1 and TRBJ2-1; D is possibly TRBD1 or TRBD2 (5 bases each). In germline, CDR1 is SQVTM, CDR2 ANQGSEA. There are 10 residues in the CDR3.

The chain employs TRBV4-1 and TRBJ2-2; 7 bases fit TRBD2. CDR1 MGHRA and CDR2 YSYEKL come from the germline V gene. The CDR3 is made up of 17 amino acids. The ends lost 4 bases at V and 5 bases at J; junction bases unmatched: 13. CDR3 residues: CASSLDPSGAKTGELFF. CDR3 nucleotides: TGCGCCAGCAGCCTCGATCCAAGCGGGGCAAAGACCGGGGAGCTGTTTTTT.

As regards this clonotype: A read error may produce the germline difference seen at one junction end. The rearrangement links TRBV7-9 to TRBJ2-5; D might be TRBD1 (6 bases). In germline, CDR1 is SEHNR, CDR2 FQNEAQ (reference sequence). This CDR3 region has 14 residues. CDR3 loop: CAISLSRGEETQYF. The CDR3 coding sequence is TGTGCCATCAGCTTATCCAGGGGAGAAGAGACCCAATACTTC. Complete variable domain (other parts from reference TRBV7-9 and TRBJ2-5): DTGVSQNPRHKITKRGQNVTFRCDPISEHNRLYWYRQTLGQGPEFLTYFQNEAQLEKSRLLSDRFSAERPKGSFSTLEIQRTEQGDSAMYLCAISLSRGEETQYFGPGTRLLVL.